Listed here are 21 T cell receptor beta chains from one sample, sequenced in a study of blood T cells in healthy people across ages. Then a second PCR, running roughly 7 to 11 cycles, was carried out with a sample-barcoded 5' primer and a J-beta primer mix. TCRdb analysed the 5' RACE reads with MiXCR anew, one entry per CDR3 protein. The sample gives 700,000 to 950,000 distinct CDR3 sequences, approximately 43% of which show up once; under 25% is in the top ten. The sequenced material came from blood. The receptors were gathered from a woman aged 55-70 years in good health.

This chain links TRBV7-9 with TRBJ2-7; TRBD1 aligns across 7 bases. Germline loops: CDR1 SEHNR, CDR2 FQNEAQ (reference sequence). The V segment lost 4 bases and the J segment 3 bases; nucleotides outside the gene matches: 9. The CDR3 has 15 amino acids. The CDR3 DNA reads TGTGCCAGCAGCTCGGACCGGGACAGATTCTACGAGCAGTACTTC. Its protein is CASSSDRDRFYEQYF.

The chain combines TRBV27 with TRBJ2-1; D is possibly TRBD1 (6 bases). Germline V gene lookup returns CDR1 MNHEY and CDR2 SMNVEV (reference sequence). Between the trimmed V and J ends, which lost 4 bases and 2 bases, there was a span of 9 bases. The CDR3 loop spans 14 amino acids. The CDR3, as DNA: TGTGCCAGCAGTTCAGGGGCCGCCTACAATGAGCAGTTCTTC. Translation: CASSSGAAYNEQFF.

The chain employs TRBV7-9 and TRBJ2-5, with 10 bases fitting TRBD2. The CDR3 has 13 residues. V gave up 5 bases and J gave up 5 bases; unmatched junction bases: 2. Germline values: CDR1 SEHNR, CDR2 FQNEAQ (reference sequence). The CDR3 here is CASSETSGETQYF. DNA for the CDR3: TGTGCCAGCAGCGAGACTAGCGGGGAGACCCAGTACTTC.

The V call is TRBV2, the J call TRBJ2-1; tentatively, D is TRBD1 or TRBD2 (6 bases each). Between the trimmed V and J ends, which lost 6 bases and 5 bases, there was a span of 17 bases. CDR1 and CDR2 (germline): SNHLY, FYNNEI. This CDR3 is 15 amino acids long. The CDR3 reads CASRVGGKTHNEQFF. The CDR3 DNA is TGTGCCAGCAGAGTAGGGGGGAAGACGCACAATGAGCAGTTCTTC.

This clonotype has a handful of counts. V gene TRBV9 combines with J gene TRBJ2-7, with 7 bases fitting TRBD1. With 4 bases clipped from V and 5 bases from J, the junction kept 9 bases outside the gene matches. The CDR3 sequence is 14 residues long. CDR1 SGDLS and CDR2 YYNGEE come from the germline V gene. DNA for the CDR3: TGTGCCAGCAGCCCGACGACAGGGATCAACGAGCAGTACTTC. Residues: CASSPTTGINEQYF. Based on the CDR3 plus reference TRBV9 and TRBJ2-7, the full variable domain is DSGVTQTPKHLITATGQRVTLRCSPRSGDLSVYWYQQSLDQGLQFLIQYYNGEERAKGNILERFSAQQFPDLHSELNLSSLELGDSALYFCASSPTTGINEQYFGPGTRLTVT.

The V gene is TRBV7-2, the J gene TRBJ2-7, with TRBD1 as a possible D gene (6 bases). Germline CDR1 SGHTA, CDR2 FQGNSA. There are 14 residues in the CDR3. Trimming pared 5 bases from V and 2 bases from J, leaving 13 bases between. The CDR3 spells CASSRSQGPYEQYF. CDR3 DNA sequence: TGTGCCAGCAGCCGTTCACAGGGCCCCTACGAGCAGTACTTC.

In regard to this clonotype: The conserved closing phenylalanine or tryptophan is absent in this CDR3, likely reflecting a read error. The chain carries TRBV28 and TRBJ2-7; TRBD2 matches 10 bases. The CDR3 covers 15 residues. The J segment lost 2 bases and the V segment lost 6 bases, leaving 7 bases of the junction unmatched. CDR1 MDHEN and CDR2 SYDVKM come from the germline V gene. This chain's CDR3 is CASSLGLAATYEQYL. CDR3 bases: TGTGCCAGCAGCTTAGGACTAGCGGCCACCTACGAGCAGTACCTC.

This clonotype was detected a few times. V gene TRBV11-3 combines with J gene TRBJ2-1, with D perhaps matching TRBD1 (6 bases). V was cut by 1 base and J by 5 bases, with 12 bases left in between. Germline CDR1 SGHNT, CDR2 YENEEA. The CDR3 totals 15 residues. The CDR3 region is CASSLGGQADNEQFF. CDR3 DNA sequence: TGTGCCAGCAGCTTAGGGGGGCAGGCCGACAATGAGCAGTTCTTC.

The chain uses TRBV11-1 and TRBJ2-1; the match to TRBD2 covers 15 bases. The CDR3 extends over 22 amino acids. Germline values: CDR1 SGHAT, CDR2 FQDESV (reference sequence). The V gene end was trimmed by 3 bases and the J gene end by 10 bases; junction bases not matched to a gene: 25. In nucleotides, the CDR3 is TGTGCCAGCAGCTTTCCTGGCAGTACCGGGACTAGCGGGGGGCCCGCCGTGGGGGAGCAGTTCTTC. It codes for CASSFPGSTGTSGGPAVGEQFF. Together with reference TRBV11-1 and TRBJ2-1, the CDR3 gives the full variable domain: EAEVAQSPRYKITEKSQAVAFWCDPISGHATLYWYRQILGQGPELLVQFQDESVVDDSQLPKDRFSAERLKGVDSTLKIQPAELGDSAMYLCASSFPGSTGTSGGPAVGEQFFGPGTRLTVL.

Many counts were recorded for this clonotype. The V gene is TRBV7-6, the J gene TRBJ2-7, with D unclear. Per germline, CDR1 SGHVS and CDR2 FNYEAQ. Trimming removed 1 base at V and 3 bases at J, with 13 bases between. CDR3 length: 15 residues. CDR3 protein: CASSLEALPLYEQYF. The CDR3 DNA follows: TGTGCCAGCAGCTTAGAGGCACTGCCACTCTACGAGCAGTACTTC.

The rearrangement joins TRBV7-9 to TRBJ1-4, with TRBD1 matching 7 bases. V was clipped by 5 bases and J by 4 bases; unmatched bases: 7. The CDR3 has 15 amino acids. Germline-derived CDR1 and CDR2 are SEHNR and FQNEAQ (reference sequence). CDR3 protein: CASSPGGQLNEKLFF. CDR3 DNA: TGTGCCAGCAGCCCCGGGGGACAGCTTAATGAAAAACTGTTTTTT. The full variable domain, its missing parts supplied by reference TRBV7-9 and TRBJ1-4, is DTGVSQNPRHKITKRGQNVTFRCDPISEHNRLYWYRQTLGQGPEFLTYFQNEAQLEKSRLLSDRFSAERPKGSFSTLEIQRTEQGDSAMYLCASSPGGQLNEKLFFGSGTQLSVL.

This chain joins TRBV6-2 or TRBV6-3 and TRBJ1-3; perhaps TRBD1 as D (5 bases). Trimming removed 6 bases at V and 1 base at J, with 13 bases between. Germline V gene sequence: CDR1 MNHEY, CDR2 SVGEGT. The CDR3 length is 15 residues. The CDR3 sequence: CASSLQDTSGNTIYF. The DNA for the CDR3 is TGTGCCAGCAGCCTACAGGACACGTCTGGAAACACCATATATTTT.

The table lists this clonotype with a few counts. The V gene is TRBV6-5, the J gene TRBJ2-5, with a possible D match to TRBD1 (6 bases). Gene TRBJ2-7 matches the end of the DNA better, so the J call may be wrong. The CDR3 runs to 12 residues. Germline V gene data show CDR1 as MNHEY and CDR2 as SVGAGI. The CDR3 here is CASRSTGPEQYF. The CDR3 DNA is TGTGCCAGCAGATCTACAGGGCCCGAGCAGTACTTC.

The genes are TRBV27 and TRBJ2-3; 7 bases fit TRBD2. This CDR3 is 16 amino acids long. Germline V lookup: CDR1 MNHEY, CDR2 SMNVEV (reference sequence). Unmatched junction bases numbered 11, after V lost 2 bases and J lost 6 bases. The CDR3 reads CASSLVAGEGIDTQYF. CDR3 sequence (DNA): TGTGCCAGCAGTTTAGTTGCGGGAGAGGGTATCGATACGCAGTATTTT.

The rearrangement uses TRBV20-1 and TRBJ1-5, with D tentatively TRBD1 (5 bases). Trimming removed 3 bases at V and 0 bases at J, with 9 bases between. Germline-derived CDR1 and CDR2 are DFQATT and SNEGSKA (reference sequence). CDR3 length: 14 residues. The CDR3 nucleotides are TGCAGTGCTAGGGACAATGATAGCAATCAGCCCCAGCATTTT. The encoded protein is CSARDNDSNQPQHF.

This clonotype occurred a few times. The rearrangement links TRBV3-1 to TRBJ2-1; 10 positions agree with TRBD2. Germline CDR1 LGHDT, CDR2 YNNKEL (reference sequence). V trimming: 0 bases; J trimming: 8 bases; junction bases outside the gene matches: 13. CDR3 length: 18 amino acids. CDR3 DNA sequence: TGTGCCAGCAGCCAAGACGTCAGACTAGCGGGTAGAGGCGATGAGCAGTTCTTC. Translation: CASSQDVRLAGRGDEQFF.

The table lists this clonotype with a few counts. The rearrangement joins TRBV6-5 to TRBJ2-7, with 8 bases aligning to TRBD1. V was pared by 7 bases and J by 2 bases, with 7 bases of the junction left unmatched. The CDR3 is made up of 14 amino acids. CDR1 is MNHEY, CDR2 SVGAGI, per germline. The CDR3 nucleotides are TGTGCCAGCAAACCGGGACAGGTTACCTACGAGCAGTACTTC. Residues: CASKPGQVTYEQYF.

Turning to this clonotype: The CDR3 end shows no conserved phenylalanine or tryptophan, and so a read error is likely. This CDR3 is CASSLVDSPLHL. The CDR3 DNA sequence: TGTGCCAGCAGCTTAGTGGACTCACCCCTCCACTTG. The chain links TRBV7-9 to TRBJ1-6; D not certain. The CDR3 runs to 12 residues. V gave up 1 base and J gave up 10 bases, with 5 bases separating them. From germline, CDR1 is SEHNR and CDR2 FQNEAQ (reference sequence).

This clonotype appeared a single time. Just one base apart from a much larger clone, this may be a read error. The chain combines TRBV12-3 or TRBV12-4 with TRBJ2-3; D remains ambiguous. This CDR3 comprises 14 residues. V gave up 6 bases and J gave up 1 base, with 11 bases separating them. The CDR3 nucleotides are TGTGCCAGCAGCATAACGGGTCGCACAGATACGCAGTATTTT. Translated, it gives CASSITGRTDTQYF.

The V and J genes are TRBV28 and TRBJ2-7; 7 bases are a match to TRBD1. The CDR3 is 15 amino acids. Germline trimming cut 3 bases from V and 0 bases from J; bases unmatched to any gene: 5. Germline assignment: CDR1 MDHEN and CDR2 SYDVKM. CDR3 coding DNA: TGTGCCAGCAGTTTTCCCCGACAGGGCTCCTACGAGCAGTACTTC. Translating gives CASSFPRQGSYEQYF.

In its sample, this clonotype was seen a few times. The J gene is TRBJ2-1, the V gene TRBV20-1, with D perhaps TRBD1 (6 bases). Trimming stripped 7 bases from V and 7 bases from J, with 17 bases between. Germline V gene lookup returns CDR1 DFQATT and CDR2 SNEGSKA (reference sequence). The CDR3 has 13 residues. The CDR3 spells CSGTGWKTNEQFF. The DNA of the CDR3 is TGCAGTGGAACAGGGTGGAAAACTAATGAGCAGTTCTTC.